In this sample, the clone carrying this T cell receptor beta chain turned up a few times. Its antigen is not identified. This entry comes from a study of T cell repertoires in cytomegalovirus infection. One entry per CDR3 protein, called by TCRdb with MiXCR from the reads. The sample includes about 900,000 distinct CDR3 sequences, roughly 30% of them seen just once. The CDR3 is made up of 15 amino acids. The V and J ends lost 9 bases and 6 bases, in that order; junction bases with no gene match: 14. Germline assignment: CDR1 SNHLY and CDR2 FYNNEI. This TCR was recovered from a human donor in good health (CMV status not recorded). Some clones in this sample may be carry-over from other donors' samples. The genes are TRBV2 and TRBJ2-4; 7 positions match TRBD2. This sample comprised cultured CD8+ T cells from PBMCs, obtained from culture after CMV antigen stimulation. The DNA of the CDR3 is TGTGCCAGTCGACAGTTCGGGGAGGGCAGAAACATTCAGTACTTC. Its translation: CASRQFGEGRNIQYF.